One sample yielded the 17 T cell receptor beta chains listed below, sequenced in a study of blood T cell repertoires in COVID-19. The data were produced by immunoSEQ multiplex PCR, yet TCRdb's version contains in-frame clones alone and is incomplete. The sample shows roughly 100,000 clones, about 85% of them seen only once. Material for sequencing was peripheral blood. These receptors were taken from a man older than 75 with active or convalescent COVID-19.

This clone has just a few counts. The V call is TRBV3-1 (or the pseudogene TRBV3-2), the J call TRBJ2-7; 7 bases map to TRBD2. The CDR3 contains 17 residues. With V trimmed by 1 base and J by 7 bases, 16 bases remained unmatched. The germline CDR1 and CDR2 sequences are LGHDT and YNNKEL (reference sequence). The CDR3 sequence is CASSQGVLAGVLGEQYF. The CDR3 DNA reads TGTGCCAGCAGCCAAGGAGTCCTGGCGGGGGTCTTAGGTGAGCAGTACTTC.

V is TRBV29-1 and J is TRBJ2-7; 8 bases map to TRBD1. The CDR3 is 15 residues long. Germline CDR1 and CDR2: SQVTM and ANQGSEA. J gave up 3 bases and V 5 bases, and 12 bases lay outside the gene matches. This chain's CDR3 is CSVLLGQGKNYEQYF. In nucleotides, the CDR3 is TGCAGCGTTCTCCTAGGACAGGGAAAGAACTACGAGCAGTACTTC.

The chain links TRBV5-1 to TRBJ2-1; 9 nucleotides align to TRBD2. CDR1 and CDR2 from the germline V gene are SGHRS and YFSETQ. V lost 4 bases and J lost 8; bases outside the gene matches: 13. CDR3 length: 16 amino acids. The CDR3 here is CASSGGLAGIGDEQFF. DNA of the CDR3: TGCGCCAGCAGCGGGGGGCTAGCGGGGATTGGGGATGAGCAGTTCTTC.

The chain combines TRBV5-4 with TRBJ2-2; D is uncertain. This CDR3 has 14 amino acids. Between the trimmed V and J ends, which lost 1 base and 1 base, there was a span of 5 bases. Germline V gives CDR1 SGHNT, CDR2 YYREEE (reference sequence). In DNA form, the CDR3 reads TGTGCCAGCAGCTTGTCAGGGAACACCGGGGAGCTGTTTTTT. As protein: CASSLSGNTGELFF.

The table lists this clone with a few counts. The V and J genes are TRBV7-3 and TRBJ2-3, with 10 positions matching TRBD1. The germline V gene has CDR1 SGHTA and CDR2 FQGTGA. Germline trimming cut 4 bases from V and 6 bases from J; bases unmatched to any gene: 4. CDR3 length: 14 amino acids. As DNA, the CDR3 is TGTGCCAGCAGCTCGGGACAGGGGAGGGATACGCAGTATTTT. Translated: CASSSGQGRDTQYF.

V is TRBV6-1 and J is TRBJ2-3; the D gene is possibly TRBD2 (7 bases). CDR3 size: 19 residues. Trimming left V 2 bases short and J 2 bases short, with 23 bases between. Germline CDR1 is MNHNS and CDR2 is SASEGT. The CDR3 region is CASSETGFGGAIVTDTQYF. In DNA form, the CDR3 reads TGTGCCAGCAGTGAAACGGGTTTTGGGGGGGCGATAGTCACAGATACGCAGTATTTT.

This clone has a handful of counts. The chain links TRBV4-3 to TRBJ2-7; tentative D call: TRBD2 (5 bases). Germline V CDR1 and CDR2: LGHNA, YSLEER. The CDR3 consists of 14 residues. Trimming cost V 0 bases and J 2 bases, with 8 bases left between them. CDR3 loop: CASSQEKGAYEQYF. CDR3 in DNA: TGCGCCAGCAGCCAAGAAAAGGGAGCCTACGAGCAGTACTTC.

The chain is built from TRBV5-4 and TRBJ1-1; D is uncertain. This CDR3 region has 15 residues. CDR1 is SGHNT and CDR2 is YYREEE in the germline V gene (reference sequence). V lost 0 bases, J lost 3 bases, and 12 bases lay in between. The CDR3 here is CASSLGADYDTEAFF. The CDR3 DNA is TGTGCCAGCAGCTTGGGGGCAGACTACGACACTGAAGCTTTCTTT.

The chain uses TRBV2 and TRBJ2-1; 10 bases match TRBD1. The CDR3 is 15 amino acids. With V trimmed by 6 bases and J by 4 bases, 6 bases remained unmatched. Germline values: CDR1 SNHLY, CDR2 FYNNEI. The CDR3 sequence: CASRPGQGKYNEQFF. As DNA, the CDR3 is TGTGCCAGCAGACCGGGACAGGGGAAATACAATGAGCAGTTCTTC.

The CDR3 here is CASSPDRGRRPQHF. The CDR3 DNA reads as TGTGCCAGCAGCCCGGACAGAGGGCGCCGGCCCCAGCATTTT. This chain links TRBV6-5 with TRBJ1-5; perhaps TRBD1 as D (6 bases). The V end lost 6 bases, the J end lost 9 bases, and 18 bases lay between the germline ends. Germline assignment: CDR1 MNHEY and CDR2 SVGAGI. CDR3 length: 14 amino acids.

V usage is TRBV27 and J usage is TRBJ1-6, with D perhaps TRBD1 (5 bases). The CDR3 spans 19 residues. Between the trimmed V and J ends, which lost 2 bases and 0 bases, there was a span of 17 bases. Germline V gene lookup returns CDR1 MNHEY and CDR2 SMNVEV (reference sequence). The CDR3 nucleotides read TGTGCCAGCAGTTTAAAGGGAGGTAGGGGAGTCTCCTATAATTCACCCCTCCACTTT. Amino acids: CASSLKGGRGVSYNSPLHF.

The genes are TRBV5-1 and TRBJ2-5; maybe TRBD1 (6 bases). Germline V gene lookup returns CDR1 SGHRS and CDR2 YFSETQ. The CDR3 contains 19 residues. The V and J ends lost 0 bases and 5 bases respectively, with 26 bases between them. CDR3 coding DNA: TGCGCCAGCAGCTTGGCTGGGGGCTCCGGCAGGACACTCATCGAGACCCAGTACTTC. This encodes CASSLAGGSGRTLIETQYF.

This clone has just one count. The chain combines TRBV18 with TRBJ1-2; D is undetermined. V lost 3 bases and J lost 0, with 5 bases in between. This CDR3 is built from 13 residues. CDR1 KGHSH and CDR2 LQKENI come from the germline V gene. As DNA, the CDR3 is TGTGCCAGCTCACCGGAGTCTAACTATGGCTACACCTTC. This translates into CASSPESNYGYTF.

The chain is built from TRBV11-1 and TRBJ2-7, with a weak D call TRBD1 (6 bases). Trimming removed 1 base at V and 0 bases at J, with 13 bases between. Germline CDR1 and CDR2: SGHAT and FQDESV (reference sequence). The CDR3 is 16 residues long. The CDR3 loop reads CASSLGSGQSSYEQYF. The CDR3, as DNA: TGTGCCAGCAGCTTAGGCTCCGGACAGTCCTCCTACGAGCAGTACTTC.

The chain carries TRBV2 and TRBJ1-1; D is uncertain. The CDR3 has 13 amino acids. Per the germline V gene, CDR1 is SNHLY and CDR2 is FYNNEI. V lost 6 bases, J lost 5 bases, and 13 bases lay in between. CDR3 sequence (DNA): TGTGCCAGCAGCGCCCCTAGTGAGACTGAAGCTTTCTTT. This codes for CASSAPSETEAFF.

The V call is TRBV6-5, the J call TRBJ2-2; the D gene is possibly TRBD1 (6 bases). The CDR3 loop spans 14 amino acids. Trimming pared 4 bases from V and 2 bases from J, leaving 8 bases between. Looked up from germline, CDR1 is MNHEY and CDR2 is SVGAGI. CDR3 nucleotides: TGTGCCAGCAGTTGGACAGACAACACCGGGGAGCTGTTTTTT. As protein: CASSWTDNTGELFF.

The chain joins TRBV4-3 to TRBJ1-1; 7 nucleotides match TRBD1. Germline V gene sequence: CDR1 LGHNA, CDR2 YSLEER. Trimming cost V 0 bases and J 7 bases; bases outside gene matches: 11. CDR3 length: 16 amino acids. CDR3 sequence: CASSQDSYAGQREAFF. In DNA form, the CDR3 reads TGCGCCAGCAGCCAAGACTCTTACGCGGGACAGCGTGAAGCTTTCTTT.